This T cell receptor beta chain comes out of a study of T-cell reconstitution after alpha-beta-depleted transplantation in children. General study points: Once a year had passed after transplant, T-cell counts and diversity came mostly from newly produced T cells. Recipient T cells and thymic progenitors that survived gave rise to the high TCRbeta diversity observed at day 60 in some patients. By about two months after transplant, alpha-beta T cells reportedly arose from several hundred graft clones that had expanded.

This clonotype occurred many times. Antigen: not known. CDR1 is SGHDT, CDR2 YYEEEE, per germline. Deletions cut 3 bases from V and 3 bases from J, with 9 bases between. The CDR3 consists of 13 residues. It was with unique molecular identifiers that the TCRbeta library was prepared. In TCRdb, the PCR reads were re-called with MiXCR into one record per CDR3 protein. The sample consists of roughly 82,000 distinct CDR3 sequences, 13% to 15% of them appearing once. Sequenced here: PBMCs, mostly from graft donor cells, sampled 180 days after TCRalphabeta/CD19-depleted stem cell transplant. This TCR derives from a male patient aged 2 to 10 who had a stem cell transplant for acute lymphoblastic leukemia, so the T cells may come from the graft donor. This chain uses TRBV5-6 with TRBJ1-1; D uncertain. CDR3: CASSSDLDTEAFF. Written as DNA, the CDR3 is TGTGCCAGCAGCTCGGACTTAGACACTGAAGCTTTCTTT.